The present TCR beta chain was sequenced within a study of T cell responses to AZD1222 COVID-19 vaccine. Details on this clone: Antigen specificity is unknown.

Study-wide results and limits: Possibly, clonal diversity was underestimated; donors were largely white British and included more females. At baseline, just 5 or 6 AZD1222 recipients tested seropositive. In the spike-specific TCR repertoire, nearly half reportedly target unmutated variant regions. CD4 TCRs linked to vaccination spanned spike, dominating at 160-218 and 743-854.

The CDR3 is made up of 14 amino acids. In germline, CDR1 is MGHRA, CDR2 YSYEKL. V shed 0 bases and J shed 4 bases, with 7 bases lying between them. Profiled with immunoSEQ multiplex PCR; TCRdb holds only in-frame clones, not every one. The table records over 120,000 clones, about 93% of them present only once. This sequence originates from an adult in good health. The chain recombines TRBV4-1 with TRBJ1-5; weak D call: TRBD1 (6 bases). This specimen consisted of peripheral blood, obtained on day 0 of AZD1222 vaccination. The CDR3 spells CASSQDRGNQPQHF. The CDR3 DNA is TGCGCCAGCAGCCAAGACAGGGGTAATCAGCCCCAGCATTTT.